This is a list of T cell receptor beta chains from one sample in a study of T cells after posttransplantation cyclophosphamide. Data came from immunoSEQ multiplex PCR; TCRdb stores just in-frame clones and leaves some out. The profile covers 6,000 to 7,500 clones, none occurring a single time. The sequencing used PBMCs, collected after allogeneic stem cell transplant with posttransplant cyclophosphamide. These receptors were obtained from a male patient aged 45-60 years who received an allogeneic stem cell transplant from an unrelated donor, was CMV-positive, and had acute GVHD only. Among the T cells, some may be from the graft donor. CDR3s include the opening cysteine and the closing phenylalanine or tryptophan.

V gene	J gene	CDR3 protein
TRBV10-1	TRBJ2-7	CASSDGAAEQYF
TRBV7-6	TRBJ2-7	CASSWGEGRSYEQYF
TRBV7-2	TRBJ2-7	CASSLAGLAGDPYEQYF
TRBV6-4	TRBJ1-1	CASATELNTEAFF
TRBV7-2	TRBJ1-5	CASSLGTVNQPQHF
TRBV19	TRBJ1-5	CASSITGTEDQPQHF
TRBV5-1	TRBJ2-7	CASSLNTGPTYEQYF
TRBV7-2	TRBJ2-7	CASSLIAGLNDEQYF
TRBV5-1	TRBJ1-3	CASSRIPSGGTGNTIYF
TRBV9	TRBJ2-2	CASSVAGRQGTGELFF
TRBV28	TRBJ1-2	CASSFGGQHYGYTF
TRBV5-4	TRBJ1-2	CASSLGWSRTF
TRBV7-2	TRBJ2-3	CASSFSGGLMADTQYF
TRBV27	TRBJ2-7	CASSLPGGLLYF
TRBV7-6	TRBJ2-1	CASSSTGGGDEQFF
TRBV4-2	TRBJ1-5	CASSQDRYSNQPQHF
TRBV28	TRBJ2-3	CASNNGIHYTQYF